Sequencing of this T cell receptor (beta chain) was carried out in a study of control samples from healthy donors and cancer patients. The CDR3 runs to 12 residues. The V gene's germline CDR1 is SGHNT and CDR2 YYREEE (reference sequence). V gave up 3 bases and J gave up 3 bases, with 7 bases separating them. Using immunoSEQ multiplex PCR, the repertoire was profiled, and TCRdb retains in-frame clones only, with some absent. The data hold 95,000 to 150,000 clones, with approximately 90% observed a single time. The specimen was blood. This TCR was recovered from a man aged 40-50 years in good health. This chain joins TRBV5-4 and TRBJ2-7; D call uncertain. This CDR3 is CASSSRGYEQYF. CDR3 bases: TGTGCCAGCAGCTCCAGAGGCTACGAGCAGTACTTC.